One and the same sample provided the 13 T cell receptor beta chains below, sequenced in a study of shared clonotypes between healthy human individuals. Assay used: immunoSEQ multiplex PCR; TCRdb lists only in-frame clones, some missing. The sample carries approximately 350,000 clones, 74% recorded once. Sequencing was done on a sample of memory CD4+ T cells sorted from blood. Noted subset: CD45RA-negative fraction. These receptors were taken from a man aged 25 to 45 in good health.

The J gene is TRBJ2-5, the V gene TRBV6-5, with D perhaps TRBD1 (6 bases). V was shortened by 6 bases and J by 5 bases, with 13 bases between the two germline ends. Germline V gene data show CDR1 as MNHEY and CDR2 as SVGAGI. The CDR3 covers 13 residues. The CDR3 bases are TGTGCCAGCAGACTCCCAGGGGTGGAGACCCAGTACTTC. As protein: CASRLPGVETQYF.

The chain combines TRBV6-5 with TRBJ2-1; TRBD1 matches at 11 bases. The CDR3 contains 16 residues. V was pared by 1 base and J by 6 bases, with 5 bases of the junction left unmatched. Germline CDR1 is MNHEY and CDR2 is SVGAGI. DNA for the CDR3: TGTGCCAGCAGTTACTTTAGGGGGACAGGGGGCAATGAGCAGTTCTTC. Its protein product is CASSYFRGTGGNEQFF.

The chain couples TRBV18 to TRBJ2-2; D unresolved. The CDR3 is made up of 15 amino acids. CDR1 and CDR2 (germline): KGHSH, LQKENI. The V end lost 3 bases, the J end lost 0 bases, and 8 bases lay between the germline ends. The CDR3 nucleotides are TGTGCCAGCTCACCCGCGGTGGCGAACACCGGGGAGCTGTTTTTT. Its protein is CASSPAVANTGELFF. The whole variable domain, remainder taken from reference TRBV18 and TRBJ2-2, is NAGVMQNPRHLVRRRGQEARLRCSPMKGHSHVYWYRQLPEEGLKFMVYLQKENIIDESGMPKERFSAEFPKEGPSILRIQQVVRGDSAAYFCASSPAVANTGELFFGEGSRLTVL.

Comment on this clone: Since a much larger clone is just one base distant, this may be a read error. The gene calls are TRBV10-1 and TRBJ2-7, with a weak D call TRBD2 (5 bases). CDR3 length: 12 amino acids. Germline CDR1 is WNHNN and CDR2 is SYGVQD (reference sequence). V gave up 3 bases and J gave up 3 bases, with 6 bases separating them. As DNA, the CDR3 is TGCGCCAGCAGTGACCGGGGCTACGAGCAGTACTTC. Protein sequence: CASSDRGYEQYF.

This clone came up many times. The chain couples TRBV14 to TRBJ2-1; D not certain. V was trimmed by 0 bases and J by 8 bases, leaving 5 bases between them. This CDR3 region has 12 residues. The germline gives CDR1 SGHDN, CDR2 FVKESK. CDR3 protein: CASSQDGHEQFF. As DNA, the CDR3 is TGTGCCAGCAGCCAAGATGGACATGAGCAGTTCTTC.

This clone was picked up a small number of times. This rearrangement joins TRBV9 to TRBJ2-5; 7 positions match TRBD2. V lost 9 bases, J lost 3 bases, and 20 bases stayed unmatched. This CDR3 contains 17 residues. Germline V lookup: CDR1 SGDLS, CDR2 YYNGEE. The CDR3 loop is CATGMGVAGVLEETQYF. The CDR3 region has the DNA TGTGCCACCGGTATGGGGGTGGCGGGAGTTTTAGAAGAGACCCAGTACTTC.

This chain links TRBV6-1 with TRBJ2-7; 11 bases line up with TRBD2. Germline V lookup: CDR1 MNHNS, CDR2 SASEGT. The V segment lost 9 bases and the J segment 4 bases; nucleotides outside the gene matches: 8. The CDR3 extends over 14 amino acids. The CDR3 DNA sequence: TGTGCCAGTGGGGCAGGACTAGCGGGTTACGAGCAGTACTTC. Translation gives CASGAGLAGYEQYF.

This clone was observed a handful of times. A much larger clone sits a single nucleotide away, making a read error possible. Other DNA sequences in the sample encode the same CDR3. The chain combines TRBV7-9 with TRBJ2-2; D might be TRBD1 or TRBD2, each matching 6 bases. Germline V gives CDR1 SEHNR, CDR2 FQNEAQ (reference sequence). The CDR3 loop spans 15 amino acids. V dropped 4 bases and J dropped 4 bases, with 13 bases sitting between them. The CDR3 sequence: CASSSGAGFTGELFF. As DNA, the CDR3 is TGTGCCAGCAGCTCAGGGGCGGGGTTCACCGGGGAGCTGTTTTTT.

The rearrangement uses TRBV19 and TRBJ1-3, with D possibly being TRBD1 (5 bases). V shed 3 bases and J shed 0 bases, with 9 bases lying between them. The germline gives CDR1 LNHDA, CDR2 SQIVND (reference sequence). CDR3 length: 15 residues. In nucleotides, the CDR3 is TGTGCCAGTAGTATTCAGAGGGGCTCTGGAAACACCATATATTTT. This gives the protein CASSIQRGSGNTIYF.

The V and J genes are TRBV30 and TRBJ1-5; 7 nucleotides match TRBD1. The CDR3 covers 16 residues. The germline V gene has CDR1 GTSNPN and CDR2 SVGIG (reference sequence). V gave up 5 bases and J gave up 10 bases; unmatched junction bases: 20. DNA of the CDR3: TGTGCCTGGGGGCCCGGGACAGCACCCCTCCGGAGACCCCAGCATTTT. This encodes CAWGPGTAPLRRPQHF.

This clone was seen repeatedly, ten times or more. V is TRBV6-6 and J is TRBJ2-7; no reliable D call. With 6 bases removed from V and 5 bases from J, the gap between germline ends came to 8 bases. Germline CDR1 MNHNY, CDR2 SVGAGI (reference sequence). The CDR3 totals 11 residues. CDR3 DNA: TGTGCCAGCAGCCCCCTCAACGAGCAGTACTTC. Its translation is CASSPLNEQYF.

The CDR3 spells CASSIDLWKVDGYTF. CDR3 DNA: TGTGCCAGTAGTATAGATCTATGGAAGGTAGATGGCTACACCTTC. This sequence joins TRBV19 and TRBJ1-2, with D hard to call. Germline CDR1 is LNHDA and CDR2 is SQIVND (reference sequence). The CDR3 totals 15 residues. The ends were cut back, 0 bases at V and 6 bases at J, with 14 bases in the middle.

This rearrangement joins TRBV19 to TRBJ2-7; 12 bases agree with TRBD2. V lost 6 bases, J lost 7 bases, and 10 bases stayed unmatched. The CDR3 extends over 15 amino acids. The germline gives CDR1 LNHDA, CDR2 SQIVND (reference sequence). The CDR3 DNA reads TGTGCCAGTAGGGAGACTAGCGGGAGTTTGGGTGAGCAGTACTTC. It translates to CASRETSGSLGEQYF.